The rows below give T cell receptor beta chains drawn from one sample of a study of radiotherapy plus CTLA-4 blockade in lung cancer. Here immunoSEQ multiplex PCR was the method, and the copy in TCRdb shows in-frame clones only, minus some. The sample holds about 100,000 clones, about 83% seen once. Specimen: peripheral blood, collected from a patient treated with radiotherapy plus ipilimumab. The receptors derive from a human donor with non-small cell lung cancer who had stable disease on radiotherapy plus ipilimumab. The CDR3 runs from the conserved cysteine through the conserved F or W. For some rows the clone size is stated as once, few or many, or as a class when expanded; others skip it.

j_call v_call clone_size cdr3_aa
TRBJ2-5 TRBV29-1 NA CSVESPGTGRETQYF
TRBJ2-7 TRBV11-3 NA CASSYSTGGYYEQYF
TRBJ1-1 TRBV20-1 NA CSARSSTEAFF
TRBJ1-5 TRBV5-1 NA CASSLDSSNQPQHF
TRBJ1-2 TRBV28 NA CASSLPDRRNNYGYTF
TRBJ2-7 TRBV19 NA CASSLQGGYEQYF
TRBJ1-5 TRBV28 NA CASSLTGRNQPQHF
TRBJ1-5 TRBV9 NA CASSAPGGQPQHF
TRBJ2-1 TRBV11-1 NA CASSNPKFTSGSRNEQFF
TRBJ1-4 TRBV29-1 NA CSVGLFGQGGKLFF
TRBJ2-7 TRBV28 NA CASSFTPPRGAYEQYF
TRBJ1-1 TRBV29-1 once CSVEAMGGTEAFF
TRBJ2-5 TRBV5-1 NA CASSLNRAKETQYF
TRBJ1-4 TRBV21-1 few CASSPGTGVPNEKLFF
TRBJ1-6 TRBV2 NA CASSDLGGPSPLHF
TRBJ2-1 TRBV9 NA CASSANTVGKDEQFF
TRBJ2-2 TRBV7-2 NA CASSRRLALPGELFF
TRBJ1-5 TRBV19 NA CASNRGILNQPQHF
TRBJ2-3 TRBV7-6 NA CASSQRAGTDTQYF
TRBJ2-5 TRBV7-8 NA CASSLWGGEETQYF
TRBJ2-1 TRBV23-1 NA CASTQTSGGENEQFF
TRBJ1-5 TRBV5-1 NA CASSPTTGGGQPQHF
TRBJ1-4 TRBV7-9 NA CASTLTNEKLFF
TRBJ1-1 TRBV28 once CASSFSRNTEAFF
TRBJ2-7 TRBV27 NA CASRKGLAGETYEQYF
TRBJ1-2 TRBV18 NA CASSPDSNYGYTF
TRBJ2-1 TRBV5-4 NA CASSADRLVNNEQFF
TRBJ1-5 TRBV6-1 NA CANVRTGVYQPQHF
TRBJ2-5 TRBV2 NA CASSEVGGGETQYF
TRBJ1-2 TRBV30 NA CAWSGQSYGYTF
TRBJ1-2 TRBV2 NA CASSEGGYGYTF
TRBJ1-1 TRBV30 NA CACRDRPNTEAFF
TRBJ2-3 TRBV5-1 NA CASSFLTSGSTDTQYF
TRBJ2-7 TRBV14 NA CASSHTSYEQYF
TRBJ2-3 TRBV5-1 few CASSGRGLDTDTQYF
TRBJ1-4 TRBV7-9 NA CASSLPGQDEKLFF
TRBJ1-1 TRBV7-8 NA CASSHGTLNTEAFF
TRBJ2-7 TRBV5-1 NA CASGYTLGQGYEQYF
TRBJ2-3 TRBV7-3 once CASSISGGRADTQYF
TRBJ1-2 TRBV6-4 once CASSESPGQGAYGYTF